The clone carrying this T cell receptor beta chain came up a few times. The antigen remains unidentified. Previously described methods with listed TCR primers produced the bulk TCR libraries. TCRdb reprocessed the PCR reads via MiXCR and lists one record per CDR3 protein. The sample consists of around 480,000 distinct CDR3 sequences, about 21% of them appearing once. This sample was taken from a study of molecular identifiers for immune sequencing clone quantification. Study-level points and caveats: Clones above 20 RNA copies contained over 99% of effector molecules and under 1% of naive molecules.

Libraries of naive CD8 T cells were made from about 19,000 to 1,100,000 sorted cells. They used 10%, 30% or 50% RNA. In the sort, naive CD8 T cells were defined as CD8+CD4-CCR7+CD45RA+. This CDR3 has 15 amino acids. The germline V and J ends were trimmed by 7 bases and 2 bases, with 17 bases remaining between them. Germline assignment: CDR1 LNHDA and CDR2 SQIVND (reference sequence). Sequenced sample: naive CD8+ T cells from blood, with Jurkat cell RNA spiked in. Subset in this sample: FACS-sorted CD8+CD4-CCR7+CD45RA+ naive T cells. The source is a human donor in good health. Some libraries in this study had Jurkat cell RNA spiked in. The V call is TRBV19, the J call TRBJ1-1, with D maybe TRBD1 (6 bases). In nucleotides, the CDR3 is TGTGCCAGTACCAATACAGGGAAGGGTAACACTGAAGCTTTCTTT. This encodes CASTNTGKGNTEAFF.